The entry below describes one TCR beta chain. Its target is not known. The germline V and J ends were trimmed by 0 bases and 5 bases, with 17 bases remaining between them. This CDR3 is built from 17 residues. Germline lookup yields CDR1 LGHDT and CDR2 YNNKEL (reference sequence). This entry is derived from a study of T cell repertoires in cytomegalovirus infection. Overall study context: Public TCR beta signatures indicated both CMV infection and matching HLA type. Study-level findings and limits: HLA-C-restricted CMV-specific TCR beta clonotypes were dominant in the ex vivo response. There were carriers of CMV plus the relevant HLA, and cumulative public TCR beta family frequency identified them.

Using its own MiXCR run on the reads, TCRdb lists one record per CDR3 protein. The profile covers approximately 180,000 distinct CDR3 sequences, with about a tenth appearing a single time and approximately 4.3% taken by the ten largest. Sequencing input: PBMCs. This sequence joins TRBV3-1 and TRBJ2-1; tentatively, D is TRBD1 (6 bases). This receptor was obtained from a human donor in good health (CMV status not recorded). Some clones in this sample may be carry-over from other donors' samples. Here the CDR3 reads CASSQDLGQGSDNEQFF. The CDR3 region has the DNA TGTGCCAGCAGCCAAGATCTAGGGCAGGGGTCAGACAATGAGCAGTTCTTC.